Below are 11 T cell receptor beta chains sequenced from a single sample in a study of blood T cell repertoires in COVID-19. The table came from immunoSEQ multiplex PCR; TCRdb's copy has only in-frame clones and leaves some out. The sample lists about 38,000 clones, approximately 86% occurring once. The sequenced sample was peripheral blood. These receptors came from a human donor in a cohort sampled during active COVID-19.

The V gene is TRBV30, the J gene TRBJ1-3; tentatively, D is TRBD1 (5 bases). The CDR3 spans 13 residues. V was pared by 0 bases and J by 4 bases, with 7 bases between. The germline gives CDR1 GTSNPN, CDR2 SVGIG (reference sequence). CDR3 sequence (DNA): TGTGCCTGGAGTGTTCCAGGGGGAAACACCATATATTTT. Translation gives CAWSVPGGNTIYF.

The J gene is TRBJ1-1, the V gene TRBV28, with 7 bases identical to TRBD1. The V gene's germline CDR1 is MDHEN and CDR2 SYDVKM. This CDR3 has 13 residues. V shed 11 bases, J shed 4 bases, and the junction held 10 bases outside the gene matches. The CDR3 nucleotides are TGTGCCTGGGGGAAGGGGGCGGGCACTGAAGCTTTCTTT. Its translation is CAWGKGAGTEAFF. Supplemented by reference TRBV28 and TRBJ1-1, the full variable domain reads DVKVTQSSRYLVKRTGEKVFLECVQDMDHENMFWYRQDPGLGLRLIYFSYDVKMKEKGDIPEGYSVSREKKERFSLILESASTNQTSMYLCAWGKGAGTEAFFGQGTRLTVV.

The J gene is TRBJ2-3, the V gene TRBV7-9; 8 bases map to TRBD2. V shed 8 bases, J shed 0 bases, and the junction held 4 bases outside the gene matches. CDR3 size: 14 residues. CDR1 is SEHNR and CDR2 is FQNEAQ in the germline V gene (reference sequence). In DNA form, the CDR3 reads TGTGCCAGCGGATCTAGCGGGAGCACAGATACGCAGTATTTT. Protein: CASGSSGSTDTQYF.

The sample holds a few counts of this clone. J is TRBJ2-1 and V is TRBV7-3; a weak D match, TRBD2 (7 bases). Trimming left V 9 bases short and J 0 bases short, with 18 bases between. Germline loops: CDR1 SGHTA, CDR2 FQGTGA. This CDR3 is built from 16 residues. The CDR3 DNA is TGTGCCAGGGGAGGGGACACCAACAGCTCCTACAATGAGCAGTTCTTC. Its protein is CARGGDTNSSYNEQFF.

The V and J genes are TRBV10-3 and TRBJ1-4; 9 nucleotides line up with TRBD1. Germline lookup yields CDR1 ENHRY and CDR2 SYGVKD. The V gene end was trimmed by 10 bases and the J gene end by 6 bases; junction bases not matched to a gene: 6. This CDR3 is 13 amino acids long. The DNA of the CDR3 is TGTGCCAGCGGGACAGGGTTGGATGAAAAACTGTTTTTT. Its protein product is CASGTGLDEKLFF.

This chain links TRBV19 with TRBJ1-1; 9 bases are shared with TRBD1. The germline CDR1 and CDR2 sequences are LNHDA and SQIVND (reference sequence). This CDR3 has 14 residues. V was clipped by 9 bases and J by 1 base; unmatched bases: 6. The CDR3 sequence is CASRTGQGNTEAFF. CDR3 in DNA: TGTGCCAGCAGAACGGGACAGGGGAACACTGAAGCTTTCTTT.

The chain recombines TRBV6-5 with TRBJ1-2, with D unclear. The CDR3 has 13 residues. Between the trimmed V and J ends, which lost 2 bases and 5 bases, there was a span of 9 bases. Germline V CDR1 and CDR2: MNHEY, SVGAGI. CDR3 DNA: TGTGCCAGCAGTTACGAACAGCTTTATGGCTACACCTTC. Amino acid sequence: CASSYEQLYGYTF.

A single count supports this clone. V usage is TRBV2 and J usage is TRBJ2-1; 12 bases match TRBD2. The CDR3 has 16 residues. Trimming removed 6 bases from V and 3 bases from J; junction bases left unmatched: 6. The germline gives CDR1 SNHLY, CDR2 FYNNEI. The CDR3 protein is CASRPGGLAGYNEQFF. The CDR3 DNA follows: TGTGCCAGCAGACCAGGGGGACTAGCGGGCTACAATGAGCAGTTCTTC.

This clone was seen only once. This chain connects TRBV3-1 (or the pseudogene TRBV3-2) to TRBJ1-2, with TRBD1 as a possible D gene (5 bases). V was shortened by 1 base and J by 4 bases, with 7 bases between the two germline ends. CDR3 length: 13 residues. The germline CDR1 and CDR2 sequences are LGHDT and YNNKEL (reference sequence). Written as DNA, the CDR3 is TGTGCCAGCAGCCAAGGGGACTTCTATGGCTACACCTTC. This codes for CASSQGDFYGYTF.

Concerning this clone itself: Its ends do not fully match the called genes, so a read error is possible. The DNA for the CDR3 is TGTGCCAGCAGTTTAGGGACAGGGAGGACCCAAGTATTC. It encodes CASSLGTGRTQVF. The J gene is TRBJ2-7, the V gene TRBV12-3 or TRBV12-4, with 8 bases identical to TRBD1. The CDR3 runs 13 residues.

The genes are TRBV6-1 and TRBJ2-1, with D possibly TRBD1 on 5 matching bases. Looked up from germline, CDR1 is MNHNS and CDR2 is SASEGT. The CDR3 loop spans 16 amino acids. Trimming cost V 2 bases and J 6 bases, with 17 bases left between them. CDR3 region: CASSERAGLSANEQFF. CDR3 in DNA: TGTGCCAGCAGTGAAAGGGCAGGGTTAAGCGCCAATGAGCAGTTCTTC.